The 7 T cell receptor beta chains reported below all come from one sample, sequenced in a study of T-cell reconstitution after alpha-beta-depleted transplantation in children. Researchers prepared the TCRbeta library using unique molecular identifiers, the study reports. TCRdb reanalysed the PCR reads using MiXCR and keeps one entry per CDR3 protein. Among roughly 240,000 distinct CDR3 sequences listed, roughly 8.2% were seen once. Sequenced material: PBMCs, mostly from graft donor cells, taken 180 days after TCRalphabeta/CD19-depleted stem cell transplant. The receptors were gathered from a male patient younger than 18 who had a stem cell transplant for acute lymphoblastic leukemia, so the T cells may come from the graft donor.

Of note for this clonotype: A much more abundant neighbour one base away suggests this may be a read error. The V call is TRBV10-3, the J call TRBJ2-5; the D is unclear. Germline CDR1 is ENHRY and CDR2 is SYGVKD. The CDR3 spans 13 residues. Deletions cut 5 bases from V and 3 bases from J, with 10 bases between. This CDR3 is CAISQYSKETQYF. The CDR3 region has the DNA TGTGCCATCAGTCAGTACAGCAAAGAGACCCAGTACTTC.

The V call is TRBV6-1, the J call TRBJ1-5; maybe TRBD1 (6 bases). The CDR3 runs 14 residues. Germline values: CDR1 MNHNS, CDR2 SASEGT. Between the trimmed V and J ends, which lost 2 bases and 7 bases, there was a span of 12 bases. The CDR3 DNA reads as TGTGCCAGCAGTGAACAGGGGAACATGCAGCCCCAGCATTTT. This encodes CASSEQGNMQPQHF.

This clonotype was observed many times. This sequence joins TRBV21-1 and TRBJ2-7; the D call in the table, TRBD2, was not verified against the DNA. TRBV21-1 is a documented pseudogene. The CDR3 totals 16 residues. This CDR3 is CASRAYLVGQPYEQYF. CDR3 sequence (DNA): TGTGCCAGCAGGGCATATTTAGTCGGGCAACCCTACGAGCAGTACTTC.

This clonotype was observed at least ten times. The chain combines TRBV12-3 or TRBV12-4 with TRBJ2-3; 9 nucleotides line up with TRBD2. With 5 bases clipped from V and 0 bases from J, the junction kept 18 bases outside the gene matches. The CDR3 extends over 20 amino acids. The CDR3 spells CASSPLLGLAHSNSTDTQYF. CDR3 DNA: TGTGCCAGCAGTCCCCTCCTGGGACTAGCCCACTCGAATAGCACAGATACGCAGTATTTT.

This clonotype was counted many times. The chain uses TRBV29-1 and TRBJ2-5; TRBD1 matches 7 bases. This CDR3 is 12 amino acids long. V shed 8 bases, J shed 4 bases, and the junction held 7 bases outside the gene matches. Per the germline V gene, CDR1 is SQVTM and CDR2 is ANQGSEA. DNA of the CDR3: TGCAGCACAGGGGAAAGGGGAGAGACCCAGTACTTC. Protein sequence: CSTGERGETQYF.

This clonotype was detected ten times or more. V is TRBV6-1 and J is TRBJ1-5; 7 bases map to TRBD1. The CDR3 runs 15 residues. The junction had 9 bases not matched to a gene; V was cut back by 6 bases and J by 4 bases. From germline, CDR1 is MNHNS and CDR2 SASEGT. CDR3 protein: CASSPFGTANQPQHF. CDR3 DNA: TGTGCCAGCAGCCCTTTCGGGACAGCAAATCAGCCCCAGCATTTT.

This clonotype was observed at least ten times. The chain's CDR3 is CASSLAGSEQYF. DNA of the CDR3: TGCGCCAGCAGCTTGGCCGGGAGCGAGCAGTACTTC. This sequence joins TRBV5-1 and TRBJ2-7; D may be TRBD2 (6 bases). Germline V CDR1 and CDR2: SGHRS, YFSETQ. Between the trimmed V and J ends, which lost 0 bases and 6 bases, there was a span of 7 bases. This CDR3 contains 12 residues.